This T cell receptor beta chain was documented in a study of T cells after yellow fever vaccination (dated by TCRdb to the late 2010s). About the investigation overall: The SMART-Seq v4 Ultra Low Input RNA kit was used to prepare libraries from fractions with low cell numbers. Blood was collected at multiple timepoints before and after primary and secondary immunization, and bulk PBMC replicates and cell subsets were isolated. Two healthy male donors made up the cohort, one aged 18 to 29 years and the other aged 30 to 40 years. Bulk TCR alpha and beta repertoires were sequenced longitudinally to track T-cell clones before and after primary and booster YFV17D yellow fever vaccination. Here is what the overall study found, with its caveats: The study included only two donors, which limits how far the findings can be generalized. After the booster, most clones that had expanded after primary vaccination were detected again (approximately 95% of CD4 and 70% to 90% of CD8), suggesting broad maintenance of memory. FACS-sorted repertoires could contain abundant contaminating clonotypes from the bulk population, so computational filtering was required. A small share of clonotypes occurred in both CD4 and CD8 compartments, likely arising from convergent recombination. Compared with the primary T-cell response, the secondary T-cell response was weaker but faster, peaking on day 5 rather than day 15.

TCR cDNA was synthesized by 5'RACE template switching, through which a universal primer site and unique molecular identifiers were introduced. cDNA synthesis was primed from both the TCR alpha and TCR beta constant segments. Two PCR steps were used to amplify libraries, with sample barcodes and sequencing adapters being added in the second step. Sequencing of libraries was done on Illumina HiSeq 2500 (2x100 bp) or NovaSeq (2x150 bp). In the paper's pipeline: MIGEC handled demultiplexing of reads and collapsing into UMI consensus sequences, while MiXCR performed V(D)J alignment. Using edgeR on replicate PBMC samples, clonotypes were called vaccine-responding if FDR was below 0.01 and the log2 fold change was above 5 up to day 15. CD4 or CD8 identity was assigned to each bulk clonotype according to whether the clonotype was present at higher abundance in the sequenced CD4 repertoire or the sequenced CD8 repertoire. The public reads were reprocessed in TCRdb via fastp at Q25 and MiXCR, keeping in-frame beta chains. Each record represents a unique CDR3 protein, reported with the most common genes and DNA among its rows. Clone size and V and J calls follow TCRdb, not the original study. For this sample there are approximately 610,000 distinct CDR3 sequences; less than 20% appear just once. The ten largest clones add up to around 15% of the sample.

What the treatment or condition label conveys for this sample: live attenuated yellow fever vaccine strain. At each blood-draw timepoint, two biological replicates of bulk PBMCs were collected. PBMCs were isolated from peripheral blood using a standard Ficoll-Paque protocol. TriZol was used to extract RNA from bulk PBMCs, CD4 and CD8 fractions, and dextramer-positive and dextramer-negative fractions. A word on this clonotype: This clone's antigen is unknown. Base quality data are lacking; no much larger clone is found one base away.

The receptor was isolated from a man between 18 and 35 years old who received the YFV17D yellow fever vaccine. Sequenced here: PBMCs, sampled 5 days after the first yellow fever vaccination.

The DNA is TGTGCTAGTGGCGGGCTAGCGGGCTACACCTTC. This gives the protein CASGGLAGYTF. The chain is made from TRBV12-5 and TRBJ1-2; the D gene identity is not certain. CDR1 and CDR2 are read off the germline V gene as LGHNT and FRNRAP. The CDR3, cysteine through phenylalanine, is 11 amino acids long. Only the CDR3 DNA is retained, 33 bases long and in frame from the first base. V loses 6 bases, J loses 8 bases, and the germline ends lie 10 bases apart. Joined to the reference TRBV12-5 and TRBJ1-2 proteins, this CDR3 gives the full variable domain: DARVTQTPRHKVTEMGQEVTMRCQPILGHNTVFWYRQTMMQGLELLAYFRNRAPLDDSGMPKDRFSAEMPDATLATLKIQPSEPRDSAVYFCASGGLAGYTFGSGTRLTVV.